These T cell receptor beta chains were read from a single sample in a study of cytomegalovirus exposure and HLA in healthy donors. The method was immunoSEQ multiplex PCR; TCRdb's version includes in-frame clones alone and lacks a portion of them. The table records around 120,000 clones, roughly two thirds of them present only once. Specimen: PBMCs. The receptors originated from a man under 40 in good health and CMV-seropositive. The CDR3 runs from the conserved cysteine through the conserved F or W. The D gene is left open where the match is weak. Clone size is given for some rows only: seen once, a few or many times, or a class if the clone is expanded.

cdr3_nt: TGTGCCAGCAGTTTAACAGGGGGTCTCGCAGATACGCAGTATTTT; cdr3_aa: CASSLTGGLADTQYF; v_call: TRBV27; cdr3_length: 15; d_call: TRBD1; clone_size: -; j_call: TRBJ2-3
cdr3_nt: TGTGCCAGCTCACCTCCGACAGGGGGGCACGAGCAGTACTTC; cdr3_aa: CASSPPTGGHEQYF; v_call: TRBV18; cdr3_length: 14; d_call: TRBD1; clone_size: -; j_call: TRBJ2-7
cdr3_nt: TGCGCCAGCAGTCGAGGGGGCGAGGTTGGCTACACCTTC; cdr3_aa: CASSRGGEVGYTF; v_call: TRBV4-1; cdr3_length: 13; d_call: TRBD1; clone_size: -; j_call: TRBJ1-2
cdr3_nt: TGTGCCAGCAGCCTCACCAGGGACATGGGGTACAATGAGCAGTTCTTC; cdr3_aa: CASSLTRDMGYNEQFF; v_call: TRBV9; cdr3_length: 16; d_call: -; clone_size: -; j_call: TRBJ2-1
cdr3_nt: TGTGCCAGCAGCTTAAGGACAGGGGGCGCCTATGGCTACACCTTC; cdr3_aa: CASSLRTGGAYGYTF; v_call: TRBV7-9; cdr3_length: 15; d_call: TRBD1; clone_size: -; j_call: TRBJ1-2
cdr3_nt: TGTGCCAGCAGTTCCCGACTAGCGGGGACCTCCTACGAGCAGTACTTC; cdr3_aa: CASSSRLAGTSYEQYF; v_call: TRBV27; cdr3_length: 16; d_call: TRBD2; clone_size: -; j_call: TRBJ2-7
cdr3_nt: TGTGCCAGCAGTTTATCATCCGGAGGGATTGGCTACACCTTC; cdr3_aa: CASSLSSGGIGYTF; v_call: TRBV28; cdr3_length: 14; d_call: -; clone_size: -; j_call: TRBJ1-2
cdr3_nt: TGTGCCAGCAGCTTAACGGGAGGGGGTGCTGAAGCTTTCTTT; cdr3_aa: CASSLTGGGAEAFF; v_call: TRBV7-3; cdr3_length: 14; d_call: -; clone_size: -; j_call: TRBJ1-1
cdr3_nt: TGTGCCAGCACCGTCCCCAGCTCTGGGGCCAACGTCCTGACTTTC; cdr3_aa: CASTVPSSGANVLTF; v_call: TRBV27; cdr3_length: 15; d_call: -; clone_size: once; j_call: TRBJ2-6
cdr3_nt: TGTGCCAGCAGCTTTATAGCGGGAGGGTCCACCGATACGCAGTATTTT; cdr3_aa: CASSFIAGGSTDTQYF; v_call: TRBV5-6; cdr3_length: 16; d_call: TRBD2; clone_size: -; j_call: TRBJ2-3
cdr3_nt: TGCGCCAGCAGCTTGGTTGGGAGCTCTGGAAACACCATATATTTT; cdr3_aa: CASSLVGSSGNTIYF; v_call: TRBV5-1; cdr3_length: 15; d_call: -; clone_size: few; j_call: TRBJ1-3
cdr3_nt: TGCGCCAGCAACTTGGGTCAGGGGCTCTACGAGCAGTACTTC; cdr3_aa: CASNLGQGLYEQYF; v_call: TRBV5-1; cdr3_length: 14; d_call: -; clone_size: few; j_call: TRBJ2-7
cdr3_nt: TGTGCCAGCAGCTTAGGGCAGGGGAGGGGGAATCAGCCCCAGCATTTT; cdr3_aa: CASSLGQGRGNQPQHF; v_call: TRBV7-9; cdr3_length: 16; d_call: -; clone_size: -; j_call: TRBJ1-5
cdr3_nt: TGTGCCAGCAGCTTAGGCCAGGGGTACACAGATACGCAGTATTTT; cdr3_aa: CASSLGQGYTDTQYF; v_call: TRBV7-2; cdr3_length: 15; d_call: -; clone_size: -; j_call: TRBJ2-3
cdr3_nt: TGCGCCAGCAGCCCGGAGGGGCGGAGTTCACCCCTCCACTTT; cdr3_aa: CASSPEGRSSPLHF; v_call: TRBV5-1; cdr3_length: 14; d_call: -; clone_size: few; j_call: TRBJ1-6
cdr3_nt: TGTGCCACTACCAATAACCAGGCAGGGGGAGCCGGGGAGCTGTTTTTT; cdr3_aa: CATTNNQAGGAGELFF; v_call: TRBV19; cdr3_length: 16; d_call: TRBD1; clone_size: -; j_call: TRBJ2-2
cdr3_nt: TGTGCCTGGAGTTTTCGGGGGGGCACTGAAGCTTTCTTT; cdr3_aa: CAWSFRGGTEAFF; v_call: TRBV30; cdr3_length: 13; d_call: -; clone_size: -; j_call: TRBJ1-1
cdr3_nt: TGTGCCAGCAGCCCCCCATTACTACGCAATGAGCAGTTCTTC; cdr3_aa: CASSPPLLRNEQFF; v_call: TRBV7-9; cdr3_length: 14; d_call: -; clone_size: once; j_call: TRBJ2-1
cdr3_nt: TGTGCCAGCAGCGTCCGGGACAGAGGATACACTGAAGCTTTCTTT; cdr3_aa: CASSVRDRGYTEAFF; v_call: TRBV9; cdr3_length: 15; d_call: TRBD1; clone_size: -; j_call: TRBJ1-1
cdr3_nt: TGTGCCAGCGCGGATGCGCTTATTAGCACAGATACGCAGTATTTT; cdr3_aa: CASADALISTDTQYF; v_call: TRBV28; cdr3_length: 15; d_call: -; clone_size: -; j_call: TRBJ2-3
cdr3_nt: TGCGCCAGCAGCAAGGACAGGGTAGTCTACGAGCAGTACTTC; cdr3_aa: CASSKDRVVYEQYF; v_call: TRBV5-1; cdr3_length: 14; d_call: TRBD1; clone_size: -; j_call: TRBJ2-7
cdr3_nt: TGTGCCAGCAGCATGGACAGGGACTTCTATGGCTACACCTTC; cdr3_aa: CASSMDRDFYGYTF; v_call: TRBV6-5; cdr3_length: 14; d_call: TRBD1; clone_size: -; j_call: TRBJ1-2
cdr3_nt: TGTGCCAGCTCACCGGTGAGTCGTACTAGCGGATCTCCGGAGCAGTACTTC; cdr3_aa: CASSPVSRTSGSPEQYF; v_call: TRBV18; cdr3_length: 17; d_call: TRBD2; clone_size: few; j_call: TRBJ2-7
cdr3_nt: TGTGCCAGCAGCATGCCGGGACTCACGCATCAGCCCCAGCATTTT; cdr3_aa: CASSMPGLTHQPQHF; v_call: TRBV5-8; cdr3_length: 15; d_call: -; clone_size: -; j_call: TRBJ1-5
cdr3_nt: TGTGCCAGCAGCTTAGGGGGCCAGGGGGCGTCCCGGCCCCAGCATTTT; cdr3_aa: CASSLGGQGASRPQHF; v_call: TRBV7-2; cdr3_length: 16; d_call: TRBD1; clone_size: few; j_call: TRBJ1-5
cdr3_nt: TGTGCCAGCAGGGGGACAGGGGGCAATCAGCCCCAGCATTTT; cdr3_aa: CASRGTGGNQPQHF; v_call: TRBV28; cdr3_length: 14; d_call: TRBD1; clone_size: -; j_call: TRBJ1-5
cdr3_nt: TGTGCCAGCAGTGCCCCCGGGACACATTCCTACGAGCAGTACTTC; cdr3_aa: CASSAPGTHSYEQYF; v_call: TRBV2; cdr3_length: 15; d_call: -; clone_size: few; j_call: TRBJ2-7
cdr3_nt: TGCGCCAGCAGTTTATCCGGGACAGCCTCTAGCACAGATACGCAGTATTTT; cdr3_aa: CASSLSGTASSTDTQYF; v_call: TRBV5-1; cdr3_length: 17; d_call: TRBD1; clone_size: -; j_call: TRBJ2-3
cdr3_nt: TGTGCCAGCTCACTGAGGACAGGGGATGAAAAACTGTTTTTT; cdr3_aa: CASSLRTGDEKLFF; v_call: TRBV18; cdr3_length: 14; d_call: TRBD1; clone_size: once; j_call: TRBJ1-4
cdr3_nt: TGTGCCAGCAGCTTAGTAGGAGGCAGGAGGCAGCAGTACTTC; cdr3_aa: CASSLVGGRRQQYF; v_call: TRBV11-2; cdr3_length: 14; d_call: -; clone_size: -; j_call: TRBJ2-7
cdr3_nt: TGTGCCACCAGGGATGGGGGGACAGGGTATCAGCCCCAGCATTTT; cdr3_aa: CATRDGGTGYQPQHF; v_call: TRBV27; cdr3_length: 15; d_call: TRBD1; clone_size: -; j_call: TRBJ1-5
cdr3_nt: TGCGCCAGCAGTCAATTAAATAGAGGAGCAGGGACAGGGGTGAACACTGAAGCTTTCTTT; cdr3_aa: CASSQLNRGAGTGVNTEAFF; v_call: TRBV23-1; cdr3_length: 20; d_call: TRBD1; clone_size: -; j_call: TRBJ1-1
cdr3_nt: TGTGCCAGTATATTGGCGGGCACAGATACGCAGTATTTT; cdr3_aa: CASILAGTDTQYF; v_call: TRBV19; cdr3_length: 13; d_call: -; clone_size: -; j_call: TRBJ2-3
cdr3_nt: TGCGCCAGCAGTTCCCCGGGACAGAGCTCCTACGAGCAGTACTTC; cdr3_aa: CASSSPGQSSYEQYF; v_call: TRBV10-2; cdr3_length: 15; d_call: TRBD1; clone_size: -; j_call: TRBJ2-7
cdr3_nt: TGTGCCAGCAGCCAAGTGGGGACTAGCGGGAGCTTCAATGAGCAGTTCTTC; cdr3_aa: CASSQVGTSGSFNEQFF; v_call: TRBV4-2; cdr3_length: 17; d_call: TRBD2; clone_size: -; j_call: TRBJ2-1
cdr3_nt: TGCGCCAGCAGCGGGACAGGGAGCTCCTACGAGCAGTACTTC; cdr3_aa: CASSGTGSSYEQYF; v_call: TRBV5-1; cdr3_length: 14; d_call: TRBD1; clone_size: -; j_call: TRBJ2-7
cdr3_nt: TGCGCCAGCAGCCAGTCCAGGGTACGCAACACCATATATTTT; cdr3_aa: CASSQSRVRNTIYF; v_call: TRBV4-1; cdr3_length: 14; d_call: -; clone_size: -; j_call: TRBJ1-3
cdr3_nt: TGTGCCACCAGCATGGGTCCTACAGGGGGCCATGAGCAGTTCTTC; cdr3_aa: CATSMGPTGGHEQFF; v_call: TRBV15; cdr3_length: 15; d_call: TRBD1; clone_size: -; j_call: TRBJ2-1
cdr3_nt: TGTGCCAGCAGTTGGGGCCCGGACACTGAAGCTTTCTTT; cdr3_aa: CASSWGPDTEAFF; v_call: TRBV28; cdr3_length: 13; d_call: -; clone_size: -; j_call: TRBJ1-1
cdr3_nt: TGTGCCAGCAGACCCCCCGGCCGGGAGGGAGCCGAGCAGTACTTC; cdr3_aa: CASRPPGREGAEQYF; v_call: TRBV28; cdr3_length: 15; d_call: TRBD2; clone_size: -; j_call: TRBJ2-7
cdr3_nt: TGTGCCAGCAGGTTGGGACAGGGAGCTTCGGACGAGCAGTACTTC; cdr3_aa: CASRLGQGASDEQYF; v_call: TRBV2; cdr3_length: 15; d_call: TRBD1; clone_size: -; j_call: TRBJ2-7
cdr3_nt: TGCGCCAGCAGCGTCACAGGGGGGACCTCCTACGAGCAGTACTTC; cdr3_aa: CASSVTGGTSYEQYF; v_call: TRBV5-1; cdr3_length: 15; d_call: TRBD1; clone_size: -; j_call: TRBJ2-7
cdr3_nt: TGCGCCAGCAGCTTGGTGGGGACAGGGGAAGAGACCCAGTACTTC; cdr3_aa: CASSLVGTGEETQYF; v_call: TRBV5-1; cdr3_length: 15; d_call: TRBD1; clone_size: -; j_call: TRBJ2-5
cdr3_nt: TGTGCCAGCAGTTTCGGAGGAAACTATGGCTACACCTTC; cdr3_aa: CASSFGGNYGYTF; v_call: TRBV28; cdr3_length: 13; d_call: -; clone_size: -; j_call: TRBJ1-2
cdr3_nt: TGTGCCAGCAGCCCCGAGCTAGCGGCCACCTACGAGCAGTACTTC; cdr3_aa: CASSPELAATYEQYF; v_call: TRBV14; cdr3_length: 15; d_call: TRBD2; clone_size: many; j_call: TRBJ2-7
cdr3_nt: TGTGCCAGCAGTTACTCGAGGCCCCCCGGCCTCGAAGCTTTCTTT; cdr3_aa: CASSYSRPPGLEAFF; v_call: TRBV6-5; cdr3_length: 15; d_call: -; clone_size: -; j_call: TRBJ1-1
cdr3_nt: TGTGCCAGCAGCTTAGATGCAACTCTGAAACTTACGCAGTATTTT; cdr3_aa: CASSLDATLKLTQYF; v_call: TRBV7-2; cdr3_length: 15; d_call: -; clone_size: -; j_call: TRBJ2-3
cdr3_nt: TGTGCCAGCACCTTGGGTCTGGGACAGGGGAAAGAGACCCAGTACTTC; cdr3_aa: CASTLGLGQGKETQYF; v_call: TRBV9; cdr3_length: 16; d_call: TRBD1; clone_size: -; j_call: TRBJ2-5
cdr3_nt: TGTGCCAGCAGTGAAGAACGGGGTGGGACAGATACGCAGTATTTT; cdr3_aa: CASSEERGGTDTQYF; v_call: TRBV6-4; cdr3_length: 15; d_call: -; clone_size: -; j_call: TRBJ2-3
cdr3_nt: TGTGCCAGCTCACCCCCACGGGAGTTTATGTACTTC; cdr3_aa: CASSPPREFMYF; v_call: TRBV18; cdr3_length: 12; d_call: -; clone_size: -; j_call: TRBJ2-4
cdr3_nt: TGCGCCAGCAGCTTGACAAACACTGAAGCTTTCTTT; cdr3_aa: CASSLTNTEAFF; v_call: TRBV5-1; cdr3_length: 12; d_call: -; clone_size: few; j_call: TRBJ1-1
cdr3_nt: TGTGCCATCAGGAGGGGTGTTCTAGCGGGGAACACCGGGGAGCTGTTTTTT; cdr3_aa: CAIRRGVLAGNTGELFF; v_call: TRBV10-3; cdr3_length: 17; d_call: TRBD2; clone_size: -; j_call: TRBJ2-2
cdr3_nt: TGTGCCAGCAGCCGTCACCCGGGGAAAGAGACCCAGTACTTC; cdr3_aa: CASSRHPGKETQYF; v_call: TRBV14; cdr3_length: 14; d_call: -; clone_size: -; j_call: TRBJ2-5
cdr3_nt: TGTGCCAGCAGCCAAGACGACATTCTCACAGATACGCAGTATTTT; cdr3_aa: CASSQDDILTDTQYF; v_call: TRBV14; cdr3_length: 15; d_call: -; clone_size: -; j_call: TRBJ2-3
cdr3_nt: TGTGCCAGCAGCTTAGCCGAGGGGGCAACTAATGAAAAACTGTTTTTT; cdr3_aa: CASSLAEGATNEKLFF; v_call: TRBV7-9; cdr3_length: 16; d_call: -; clone_size: -; j_call: TRBJ1-4
cdr3_nt: TGTGCCAGCAGCTTAGACAGGAACACTGAAGCTTTCTTT; cdr3_aa: CASSLDRNTEAFF; v_call: TRBV7-2; cdr3_length: 13; d_call: -; clone_size: few; j_call: TRBJ1-1
cdr3_nt: TGCGCCAGCAGCTTTGGGTGGGAGGGGGTCAATGAGCAGTTCTTC; cdr3_aa: CASSFGWEGVNEQFF; v_call: TRBV5-1; cdr3_length: 15; d_call: -; clone_size: -; j_call: TRBJ2-1